This T cell receptor (beta chain) was obtained from a study of shared clonotypes between healthy human individuals (TCRdb year 2020). With respect to the entire study: The cohort comprised two women and a few men aged 18 to 49 years. For each donor, CD4 naive and CD4 memory were each run on three plates, CD8 naive on two plates, and CD8 memory on one plate. To estimate repertoire size and how much clonotype sharing occurs between individuals, the study deeply sequenced the blood TCR repertoires of 4 to 6 healthy adults. Libraries were prepared and TCR repertoires were sequenced by different laboratories using diverse techniques, in order to increase sequencing depth and limit assay-specific biases. Each donor's leukapheresis produced roughly between about 0.8 and 8.9 billion PBMCs. Overall study outcomes, separate from this receptor: Pairwise subsampling led to the expectation that sequencing depth would affect the degree of clonotype sharing among donors. The genetic and exposure-history diversity represented was limited by the small number of donors. Across four donors, about 4.5% of naive CD4, approximately 3.5% of naive CD8, 2% to 2.5% of memory CD4, and approximately 0.4% of memory CD8 clonotypes were shared. Estimated clonotype richness was generally larger for naive than for memory subsets. Compared with non-shared clonotypes, clonotypes shared by all four sorted-subset donors had higher generation probabilities. Even with the large sequencing depth, rarefaction of the sorted-subset datasets indicated that sequencing was incomplete. Sampling was restricted to blood, and TCR repertoires in tissues likely differ from the TCR repertoires found in blood.

A note on this clone: The target of this receptor is not known. Base-call qualities are not available, and no considerably larger clone is one nucleotide away.

TCR CDR3 regions were amplified from genomic DNA by multiplex PCR using the deep immunoSEQ assay. Genomic DNA extracted from each cell subset was distributed evenly over all wells of several immunoSEQ 96-well plates, and each plate served as one replicate. For sorted subsets, each replicate PCR was loaded with 150 to 250 ng genomic DNA, equivalent to some 31,000 T cell genomes. Purified libraries were quantified with a Qubit 3.0 fluorometer, sized on a Bioanalyzer 2100, and re-quantified with the KAPA Library Quantification kit. Every immunoSEQ 96-well plate was sequenced on a separate single-read 150-cycle Illumina NextSeq 550 flow cell. In the paper's pipeline: The immunoSEQ output contained only junctional sequences without quality scores, so filtering could not match that applied to full-length reads. To assign V/J genes and CDR3, sequences were annotated using PyIR, a Python wrapper for IgBLAST v1.9, with IMGT germline references. Reads were removed for weak V/J assignments (E-value above 1e-6), missing CDR3, stop codons, out-of-frame junctions, or ambiguous translated residues. V3J clonotypes were defined as sequences sharing an identical inferred V gene, J gene, and CDR3 amino acid sequence. Percentage overlap between repertoires was computed as shared unique clonotypes divided by the size of the smaller repertoire. Repertoire richness was assessed with RTK rarefaction, the Chao1 estimator, and Recon v2.1 estimates of unobserved clonotypes. Generation probabilities for all TCRbeta clonotypes obtained by the gDNA method from several donors were computed using OLGA. The table was pulled from immuneACCESS by TCRdb, which kept in-frame rearrangements only. Such tables lose some clones; where checked, under half of the loss comes from unresolved V genes, and the rest has no known cause. That table gives V, J and clone size, and the DNA gave D and trimming. This sample lists some 500,000 clones; 96% were detected once. In total, the top ten clones hold 0.06% of the sample.

Including the terminal cysteine and phenylalanine, the CDR3 comprises 14 residues. The read is trimmed to its CDR3 DNA, 42 bases read in frame from base 1. The germline V gene gives CDR1 as KGHSH and CDR2 as LQKENI. The V and J ends are trimmed by 3 bases and 0 bases, leaving 8 bases between them. The donors were healthy, HIV-negative adults who had no recently reported acute infections or vaccinations. All donors were Caucasian adults living in Nashville, Tennessee, USA. Magnetic negative selection was used to enrich CD4+ T cells, after which naive cells were positively selected on CD45RA and the negative fraction became the memory subset. After blood collection by leukapheresis, PBMCs were isolated using Ficoll-Histopaque density gradient centrifugation and then cryopreserved in the vapor phase of liquid nitrogen. Analytical flow cytometry was used to check the purity and quantity of every magnetically sorted T cell population. Genomic DNA was isolated from every sorted fraction and measured by UV absorbance on a Nanodrop 2000c.

Sequenced input: naive CD4+ T cells sorted from blood. The cell subset or site label for this specimen denotes: CD45RA+ positively selected. This TCR was recovered from a young woman in good health. The rearrangement joined TRBV18 to TRBJ2-5; the D region possibly corresponds to TRBD1 (5 bases align). The DNA sequence is TGTGCCAGCTCACCTCAGACAGACCAAGAGACCCAGTACTTC. Translated, this gives CASSPQTDQETQYF.